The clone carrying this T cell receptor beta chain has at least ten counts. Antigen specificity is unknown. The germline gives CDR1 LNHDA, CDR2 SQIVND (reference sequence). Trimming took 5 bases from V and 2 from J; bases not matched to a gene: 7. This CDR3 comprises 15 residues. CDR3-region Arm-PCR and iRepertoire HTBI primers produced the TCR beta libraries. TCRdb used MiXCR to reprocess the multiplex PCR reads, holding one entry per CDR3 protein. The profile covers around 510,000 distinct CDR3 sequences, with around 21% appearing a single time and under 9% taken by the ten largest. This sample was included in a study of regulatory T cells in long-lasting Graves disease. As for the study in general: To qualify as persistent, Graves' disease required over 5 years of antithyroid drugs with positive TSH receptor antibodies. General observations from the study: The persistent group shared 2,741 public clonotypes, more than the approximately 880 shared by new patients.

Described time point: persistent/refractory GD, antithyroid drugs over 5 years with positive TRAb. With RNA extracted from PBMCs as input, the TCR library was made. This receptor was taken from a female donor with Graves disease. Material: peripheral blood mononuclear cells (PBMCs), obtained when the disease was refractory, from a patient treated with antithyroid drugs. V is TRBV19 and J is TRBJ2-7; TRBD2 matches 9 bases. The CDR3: CASSPAGTSPYEQYF. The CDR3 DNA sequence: TGTGCCAGTAGTCCAGCCGGGACTAGCCCCTACGAGCAGTACTTC.